These 15 T cell receptor beta chains were all obtained from the same sample, sequenced in a study of cytomegalovirus exposure and HLA in healthy donors. PCR employed 60 Vbeta and 13 Jbeta primers. Profiling relied on immunoSEQ multiplex PCR, and the TCRdb table lists in-frame clones only, not all of them. The profile shows around 88,000 clones, approximately 80% of them singletons. The sample consisted of PBMCs. The receptors originated from a woman in her thirties or forties in good health and CMV-seropositive.

The chain combines TRBV11-3 with TRBJ2-1; 9 positions match TRBD2. V gave up 6 bases and J gave up 2 bases; unmatched junction bases: 5. The CDR3 sequence is 15 residues long. Germline assignment: CDR1 SGHNT and CDR2 YENEEA. CDR3 DNA sequence: TGTGCCAGCAGTTCAGCGGGAGGCCCCTACAATGAGCAGTTCTTC. It translates to CASSSAGGPYNEQFF. Looking up the rest from reference TRBV11-3 and TRBJ2-1 gives the full variable domain: EAGVVQSPRYKIIEKKQPVAFWCNPISGHNTLYWYLQNLGQGPELLIRYENEEAVDDSQLPKDRFSAERLKGVDSTLKIQPAELGDSAVYLCASSSAGGPYNEQFFGPGTRLTVL.

This chain links TRBV10-1 with TRBJ1-5; D ambiguous. The CDR3 runs 13 residues. The V end lost 5 bases, the J end lost 5 bases, and 10 bases lay between the germline ends. CDR1 is WNHNN, CDR2 SYGVQD, per germline (reference sequence). CDR3 sequence: CASSLGNDQPQHF. The CDR3 coding sequence is TGCGCCAGCAGTCTCGGGAACGATCAGCCCCAGCATTTT.

The chain carries TRBV30 and TRBJ2-7; D may be TRBD1 (6 bases). CDR1 is GTSNPN, CDR2 SVGIG, per germline (reference sequence). V lost 2 bases and J lost 6, with 11 bases in between. The CDR3 is 12 amino acids. The CDR3 reads CAWSNRDTEQYF. Here the CDR3 DNA reads TGTGCCTGGAGTAACAGGGATACCGAGCAGTACTTC.

The V and J genes are TRBV6-5 and TRBJ2-3; D not certain. Trimming stripped 2 bases from V and 0 bases from J, with 9 bases between. Germline CDR1 and CDR2: MNHEY and SVGAGI. The CDR3 loop spans 15 amino acids. The CDR3 DNA reads as TGTGCCAGCAGTTACGGCTTCTCTAGCACAGATACGCAGTATTTT. As protein: CASSYGFSSTDTQYF.

This sequence joins TRBV23-1 and TRBJ2-1; 9 bases are a match to TRBD2. TRBV23-1 is treated as an ORF (open reading frame) with a function not yet certain. With 5 bases clipped from V and 5 bases from J, the junction kept 13 bases outside the gene matches. The CDR3 consists of 17 residues. CDR3 DNA sequence: TGCGCCAGCAGTAATTCCCGGGGGACTAGCCCCCACAATGAGCAGTTCTTC. It is translated as CASSNSRGTSPHNEQFF.

This chain connects TRBV6-1 to TRBJ2-3; TRBD2 aligns across 13 bases. From germline, CDR1 is MNHNS and CDR2 SASEGT. The CDR3 has 18 amino acids. V lost 4 bases and J lost 4; bases outside the gene matches: 11. Written as DNA, the CDR3 is TGTGCCAGCAGTGGCAGGACTAGCGGGAGCTTTGGGGCAGATACGCAGTATTTT. Translating gives CASSGRTSGSFGADTQYF.

This clone was observed a handful of times. The chain combines TRBV6-5 with TRBJ1-5; TRBD1 agrees at 7 bases. The CDR3 runs 14 residues. Germline CDR1 MNHEY, CDR2 SVGAGI. With 4 bases clipped from V and 5 bases from J, the junction kept 5 bases outside the gene matches. CDR3 nucleotides: TGTGCCAGCAGTTCCGACAGGGACGATCAGCCCCAGCATTTT. Translating gives CASSSDRDDQPQHF.

The V gene is TRBV2, the J gene TRBJ2-7; TRBD1 is a possible D gene (6 bases). This CDR3 region has 12 residues. The germline CDR1 and CDR2 sequences are SNHLY and FYNNEI. V lost 8 bases and J lost 5, with 13 bases in between. CDR3 DNA sequence: TGTGCCAGCGTGGAACAGGGCCACGAGCAGTACTTC. Its protein product is CASVEQGHEQYF.

The chain recombines TRBV6-5 with TRBJ2-7, with 9 bases lining up with TRBD2. The CDR3 runs 15 residues. CDR1 and CDR2 from the germline V gene are MNHEY and SVGAGI. Unmatched junction bases numbered 1, after V lost 1 base and J lost 0 bases. CDR3 DNA sequence: TGTGCCAGCAGTTACTTAGCGGGAGCCTCCTACGAGCAGTACTTC. This gives the protein CASSYLAGASYEQYF.

This clone appeared once. The chain links TRBV5-1 to TRBJ1-1; D is undetermined. V was clipped by 2 bases and J by 3 bases, with 11 bases between them. CDR1 and CDR2 from the germline V gene are SGHRS and YFSETQ. The CDR3 consists of 14 residues. CDR3 amino acids: CASSFRGFDTEAFF. In DNA form, the CDR3 reads TGCGCCAGCAGCTTCCGGGGATTTGACACTGAAGCTTTCTTT. Together with reference TRBV5-1 and TRBJ1-1, the CDR3 gives the full variable domain: KAGVTQTPRYLIKTRGQQVTLSCSPISGHRSVSWYQQTPGQGLQFLFEYFSETQRNKGNFPGRFSGRQFSNSRSEMNVSTLELGDSALYLCASSFRGFDTEAFFGQGTRLTVV.

The CDR3 sequence: CASSLTSGASYEQYF. DNA for the CDR3: TGCGCCAGCAGCTTGACTAGCGGGGCATCCTACGAGCAGTACTTC. The J gene is TRBJ2-7, the V gene TRBV5-1; 10 nucleotides align to TRBD2. The trim removed 1 base at V and 1 base at J, leaving 2 bases unmatched. CDR1 and CDR2 from the germline V gene are SGHRS and YFSETQ. The CDR3 has 15 residues.

This clone was found once. This chain connects TRBV28 to TRBJ1-2; the match to TRBD1 covers 9 bases. Trimming at V came to 1 base and at J to 7 bases, leaving 10 bases not matched to a gene. The germline CDR1 and CDR2 sequences are MDHEN and SYDVKM. This CDR3 is built from 16 residues. DNA for the CDR3: TGTGCCAGCAGTTTATCCGAGACAGGGGGATCTGGTGGCTACACCTTC. Its translation: CASSLSETGGSGGYTF.

This clone was recorded a few times. The CDR3 region has the DNA TGTGCCAGCAGCCACCCTAGAGGCGGGGGGCCCTACGAGCAGTACTTC. It translates to CASSHPRGGGPYEQYF. This chain uses TRBV6-6 with TRBJ2-7; 8 bases map to TRBD2. J was trimmed by 2 bases and V by 6 bases; bases with no gene match: 12. Germline V lookup: CDR1 MNHNY, CDR2 SVGAGI (reference sequence). The length of the CDR3 is 16 residues.

This sequence joins TRBV7-9 and TRBJ1-3; the match to TRBD1 covers 8 bases. The ends lost 3 bases at V and 0 bases at J; junction bases unmatched: 10. The CDR3 totals 18 residues. The V gene's germline CDR1 is SEHNR and CDR2 FQNEAQ (reference sequence). CDR3 protein: CASSFRPTGQGSGNTIYF. The CDR3 coding sequence is TGTGCCAGCAGCTTCCGGCCGACAGGACAGGGCTCTGGAAACACCATATATTTT.

The rearrangement uses TRBV6-6 and TRBJ1-3; D is undetermined. Trimming took off 2 bases at V and 3 bases at J, with 5 bases between the two ends. Per the germline V gene, CDR1 is MNHNY and CDR2 is SVGAGI (reference sequence). The CDR3 sequence is 13 residues long. The CDR3 sequence is CASSYGGGNTIYF. The CDR3 coding sequence is TGTGCCAGCAGTTACGGAGGTGGAAACACCATATATTTT.